The 21 T cell receptor beta chains reported below all come from one sample, sequenced in a study of blood T cells in healthy people across ages. A second PCR of 7 to 11 cycles used a sample-barcoded 5' primer and a J-beta primer mix. TCRdb passed the 5' RACE reads through MiXCR, listing each CDR3 protein once. The table lists 1.5 million to 1.9 million distinct CDR3 sequences, around 40% of them singletons. The sample comprised blood. Receptors originate from a woman aged 18 to 35 in good health.

This clonotype was found many times. This rearrangement joins TRBV7-9 to TRBJ1-2, with 8 bases matching TRBD1. The junction had 6 bases not matched to a gene; V was cut back by 1 base and J by 8 bases. The CDR3 loop spans 14 amino acids. The germline V gene encodes CDR1 SEHNR and CDR2 FQNEAQ (reference sequence). CDR3 in DNA: TGTGCCAGCAGCTTAGGGCAGGGGGCGCAGGGCTACACCTTC. This sequence encodes CASSLGQGAQGYTF.

J is TRBJ2-7 and V is TRBV28, with D possibly being TRBD1 (6 bases). CDR1 and CDR2 (germline): MDHEN, SYDVKM. V was shortened by 5 bases and J by 3 bases, with 17 bases between the two germline ends. The CDR3 extends over 15 amino acids. The CDR3 region has the DNA TGTGCCAGCAGTCCTAACAGGGAAGTAAACTACGAGCAGTACTTC. Translated: CASSPNREVNYEQYF.

The chain links TRBV10-3 to TRBJ2-1; a possible D gene is TRBD1 (5 bases). This CDR3 region has 13 residues. V shed 7 bases and J shed 8 bases, with 15 bases lying between them. From germline, CDR1 is ENHRY and CDR2 SYGVKD. The DNA for the CDR3 is TGTGCCATCAATCCCAGGGTCGAGGATGAGCAGTTCTTC. Its translation: CAINPRVEDEQFF.

This clonotype was seen only a few times. The J gene is TRBJ2-7, the V gene TRBV27; D might be TRBD2 (7 bases). CDR1 and CDR2 from the germline V gene are MNHEY and SMNVEV (reference sequence). The V gene lost 2 bases and the J gene lost 6 bases, with 17 bases spanning the gap. This CDR3 has 15 residues. The CDR3 is CASSLRTDGGGEQYF. CDR3 DNA: TGTGCCAGCAGTTTAAGGACAGACGGCGGGGGCGAGCAGTACTTC.

The chain couples TRBV5-1 to TRBJ2-3; D possibly matches TRBD1 or TRBD2 (6 bases each). CDR1 is SGHRS and CDR2 is YFSETQ in the germline V gene. This CDR3 contains 20 residues. V was cut by 0 bases and J by 0 bases, with 23 bases left in between. CDR3 nucleotide sequence: TGCGCCAGCAGCTTGGCCCCCCGGGGGCGAATGGGACTTAGCACAGATACGCAGTATTTT. Its translation: CASSLAPRGRMGLSTDTQYF.

This chain connects TRBV20-1 to TRBJ2-1; 8 positions agree with TRBD2. The V gene's germline CDR1 is DFQATT and CDR2 SNEGSKA (reference sequence). The length of the CDR3 is 14 residues. Germline trimming cut 4 bases from V and 4 bases from J; bases unmatched to any gene: 6. CDR3 residues: CSATRAGVYNEQFF. The CDR3, as DNA: TGCAGTGCTACCCGAGCGGGGGTGTACAATGAGCAGTTCTTC.

Turning to this clonotype: Since a much larger clone is just one base distant, this may be a read error. The rearrangement joins TRBV20-1 to TRBJ2-7; 11 bases match TRBD2. This CDR3 contains 14 residues. V was pared by 3 bases and J by 7 bases, with 8 bases of the junction left unmatched. CDR1 and CDR2 (germline): DFQATT, SNEGSKA (reference sequence). This chain's CDR3 is CSAREPGLAVEQYF. In DNA, the CDR3 is TGCAGTGCTAGGGAGCCGGGACTAGCGGTTGAGCAGTACTTC.

The V gene is TRBV7-9, the J gene TRBJ2-7; 8 bases align to TRBD2. Germline CDR1 and CDR2: SEHNR and FQNEAQ (reference sequence). Trimming cost V 0 bases and J 1 base; bases outside gene matches: 5. The CDR3 contains 16 residues. The CDR3 region has the DNA TGTGCCAGCAGCTTAGCACCCCGGGGGGGTTCCTACGAGCAGTACTTC. Translation: CASSLAPRGGSYEQYF. Full variable domain (remainder filled in from reference TRBV7-9 and TRBJ2-7): DTGVSQNPRHKITKRGQNVTFRCDPISEHNRLYWYRQTLGQGPEFLTYFQNEAQLEKSRLLSDRFSAERPKGSFSTLEIQRTEQGDSAMYLCASSLAPRGGSYEQYFGPGTRLTVT.

This clonotype occurred many times. The gene calls are TRBV3-1 and TRBJ2-3; 9 bases are shared with TRBD1. The CDR3 is 18 residues long. Per the germline V gene, CDR1 is LGHDT and CDR2 is YNNKEL (reference sequence). V trimming: 4 bases; J trimming: 3 bases; junction bases outside the gene matches: 14. This CDR3 reads CASSLGAGTGIGTDTQYF. The DNA of the CDR3 is TGTGCCAGCAGCCTCGGAGCCGGGACAGGGATCGGTACAGATACGCAGTATTTT.

In its sample, this clonotype was seen a few times. V usage is TRBV9 and J usage is TRBJ1-1, with TRBD1 matching over 8 bases. With 4 bases clipped from V and 4 bases from J, the junction kept 3 bases outside the gene matches. The length of the CDR3 is 13 residues. CDR1 and CDR2 (germline): SGDLS, YYNGEE. The CDR3 DNA sequence: TGTGCCAGCAGCAAAACAGGGGGCACTGAAGCTTTCTTT. Translating it yields CASSKTGGTEAFF.

The chain carries TRBV6-5 and TRBJ1-1; D is perhaps TRBD1 (6 bases). From germline, CDR1 is MNHEY and CDR2 SVGAGI. Trimming stripped 4 bases from V and 2 bases from J, with 14 bases between. The CDR3 runs to 15 residues. The CDR3 nucleotides read TGTGCCAGCAGTTCGGGGCGGACAGTAAACACTGAAGCTTTCTTT. Translating it yields CASSSGRTVNTEAFF.

This clonotype was observed a few times. The chain links TRBV10-3 to TRBJ2-7; TRBD2 matches at 7 bases. V dropped 6 bases and J dropped 5; count of bases not matched to a gene: 7. The CDR3 consists of 13 residues. CDR1 is ENHRY, CDR2 SYGVKD, per germline. CDR3 in DNA: TGTGCCATCAGCTACCTAGCGGAGGACGAGCAGTACTTC. It codes for CAISYLAEDEQYF.

The gene calls are TRBV27 and TRBJ1-5; perhaps TRBD1 as D (6 bases). Trimming removed 4 bases from V and 3 bases from J, with 16 bases in between. This CDR3 contains 16 residues. Germline V lookup: CDR1 MNHEY, CDR2 SMNVEV (reference sequence). CDR3 nucleotide sequence: TGTGCCAGCAGTTCCACCGCAGGGGCCCACAATCAGCCCCAGCATTTT. Translating it yields CASSSTAGAHNQPQHF.

This chain's CDR3 is CSARDPSGRAYNEQFF. Written as DNA, the CDR3 is TGCAGTGCTAGAGACCCTAGCGGGAGGGCCTACAATGAGCAGTTCTTC. J is TRBJ2-1 and V is TRBV20-1, with 12 bases identical to TRBD2. Unmatched junction bases numbered 2, after V lost 0 bases and J lost 2 bases. The CDR3 sequence is 16 residues long. Germline CDR1 is DFQATT and CDR2 is SNEGSKA (reference sequence).

This clonotype was seen a handful of times. The chain couples TRBV20-1 to TRBJ2-5; tentative D call: TRBD2 (5 bases). The CDR3 spans 11 residues. Germline V lookup: CDR1 DFQATT, CDR2 SNEGSKA (reference sequence). The CDR3 spells CGSFYQETQYF. The DNA of the CDR3 is TGCGGGAGCTTCTACCAAGAGACCCAGTACTTC.

This clonotype was detected a few times. This chain connects TRBV10-3 to TRBJ1-2, with D possibly being TRBD1 (5 bases). The V and J ends lost 8 bases and 8 bases respectively, with 18 bases between them. Germline CDR1 ENHRY, CDR2 SYGVKD. There are 13 residues in the CDR3. The CDR3 is CAISGDSGQGYTF. In nucleotides, the CDR3 is TGTGCCATCTCGGGAGACAGTGGACAAGGCTACACCTTC.

This clonotype has a handful of counts. This chain uses TRBV3-1 with TRBJ2-7; tentatively, D is TRBD1 (6 bases). V lost 1 base and J 3 bases, leaving 19 bases between the germline ends. The CDR3 is made up of 17 amino acids. The germline CDR1 and CDR2 sequences are LGHDT and YNNKEL (reference sequence). In DNA form, the CDR3 reads TGTGCCAGCAGCCAAGGGGTCCCTACAGGGTTCTTCTACGAGCAGTACTTC. Protein: CASSQGVPTGFFYEQYF.

V and J are TRBV12-5 and TRBJ1-4, with TRBD1 as a possible D gene (6 bases). The germline V gene has CDR1 LGHNT and CDR2 FRNRAP. This CDR3 comprises 15 residues. Trimming cost V 3 bases and J 0 bases, with 8 bases left between them. CDR3 protein: CASGLRTATNEKLFF. For the CDR3, the DNA is TGTGCTAGTGGTTTAAGGACAGCAACTAATGAAAAACTGTTTTTT.

The V gene is TRBV4-1, the J gene TRBJ2-1, with a weak D call TRBD2 (6 bases). The germline CDR1 and CDR2 sequences are MGHRA and YSYEKL. The CDR3 consists of 13 residues. V lost 5 bases, J lost 9 bases, and 14 bases lay in between. The CDR3 protein is CASSALALGEQFF. In DNA, the CDR3 is TGCGCCAGCAGCGCGCTAGCGTTGGGTGAGCAGTTCTTC.

V and J are TRBV7-2 and TRBJ2-1, with TRBD1 matching over 8 bases. The CDR3 has 15 amino acids. With 6 bases clipped from V and 1 base from J, the junction kept 5 bases outside the gene matches. The germline V gene has CDR1 SGHTA and CDR2 FQGNSA. CDR3 in amino acids: CASRFDRGSYNEQFF. The CDR3 DNA reads TGTGCCAGCAGATTTGACAGGGGTTCCTACAATGAGCAGTTCTTC. The full variable domain, with the rest looked up from reference TRBV7-2 and TRBJ2-1, is GAGVSQSPSNKVTEKGKDVELRCDPISGHTALYWYRQSLGQGLEFLIYFQGNSAPDKSGLPSDRFSAERTGGSVSTLTIQRTQQEDSAVYLCASRFDRGSYNEQFFGPGTRLTVL.

The chain carries TRBV20-1 and TRBJ1-5; D is ambiguous. CDR3 length equals 14 residues. Germline CDR1 is DFQATT and CDR2 is SNEGSKA (reference sequence). Between the trimmed V and J ends, which lost 4 bases and 2 bases, there was a span of 12 bases. Written as DNA, the CDR3 is TGCAGTGCTAACGACGGGTCAGGCAATCAGCCCCAGCATTTT. It encodes CSANDGSGNQPQHF.